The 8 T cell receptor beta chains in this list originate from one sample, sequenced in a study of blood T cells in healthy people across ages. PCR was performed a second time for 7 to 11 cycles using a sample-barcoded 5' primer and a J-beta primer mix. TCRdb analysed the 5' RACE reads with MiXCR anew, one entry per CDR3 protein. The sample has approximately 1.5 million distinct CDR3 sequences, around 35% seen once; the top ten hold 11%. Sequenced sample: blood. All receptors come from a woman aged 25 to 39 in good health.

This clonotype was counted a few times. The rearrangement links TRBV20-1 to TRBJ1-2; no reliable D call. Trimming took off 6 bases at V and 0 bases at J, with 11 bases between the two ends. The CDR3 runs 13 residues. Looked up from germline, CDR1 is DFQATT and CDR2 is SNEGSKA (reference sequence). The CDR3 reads CSALRSANYGYTF. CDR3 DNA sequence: TGCAGTGCCCTGAGGTCAGCTAACTATGGCTACACCTTC.

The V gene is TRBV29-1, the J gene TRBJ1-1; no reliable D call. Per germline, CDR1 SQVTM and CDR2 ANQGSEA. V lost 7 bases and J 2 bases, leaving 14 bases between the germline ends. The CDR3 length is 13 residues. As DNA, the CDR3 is TGCAGCGCTGCACGAGAGGTAAACACTGAAGCTTTCTTT. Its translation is CSAAREVNTEAFF.

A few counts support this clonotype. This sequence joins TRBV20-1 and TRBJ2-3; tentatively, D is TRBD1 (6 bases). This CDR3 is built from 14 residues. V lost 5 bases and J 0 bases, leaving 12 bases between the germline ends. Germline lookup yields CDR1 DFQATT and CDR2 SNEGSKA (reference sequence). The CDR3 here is CSAGRQVSTDTQYF. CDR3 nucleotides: TGCAGTGCTGGGAGACAGGTTAGCACAGATACGCAGTATTTT.

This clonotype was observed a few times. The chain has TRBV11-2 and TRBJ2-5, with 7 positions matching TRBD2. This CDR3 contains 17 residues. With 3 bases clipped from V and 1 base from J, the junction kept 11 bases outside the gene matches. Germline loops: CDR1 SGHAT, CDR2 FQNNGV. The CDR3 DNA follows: TGTGCCAGCAGCTTCAGTCTTACTAGCGCGACCCAAGAGACCCAGTACTTC. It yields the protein CASSFSLTSATQETQYF.

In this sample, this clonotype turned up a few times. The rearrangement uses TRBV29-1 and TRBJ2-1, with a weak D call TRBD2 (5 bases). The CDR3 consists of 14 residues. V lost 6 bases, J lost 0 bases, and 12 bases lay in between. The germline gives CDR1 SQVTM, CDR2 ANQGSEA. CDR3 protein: CSVPGSFSYNEQFF. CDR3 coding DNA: TGCAGCGTCCCGGGAAGTTTCTCCTACAATGAGCAGTTCTTC.

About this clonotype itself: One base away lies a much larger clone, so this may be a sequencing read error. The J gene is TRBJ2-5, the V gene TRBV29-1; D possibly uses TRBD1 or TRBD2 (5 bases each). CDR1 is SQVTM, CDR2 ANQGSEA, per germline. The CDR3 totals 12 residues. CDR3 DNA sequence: TGCGGCGTTCGGGGCACCCAAGAGACCCAGTACTTC. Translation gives CGVRGTQETQYF.

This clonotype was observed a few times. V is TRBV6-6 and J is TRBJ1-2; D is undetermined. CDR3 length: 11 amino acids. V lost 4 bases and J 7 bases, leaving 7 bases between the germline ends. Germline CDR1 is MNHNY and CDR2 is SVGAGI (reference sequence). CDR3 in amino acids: CASSSISGYTF. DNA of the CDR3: TGTGCCAGCAGTTCTATATCTGGCTACACCTTC.

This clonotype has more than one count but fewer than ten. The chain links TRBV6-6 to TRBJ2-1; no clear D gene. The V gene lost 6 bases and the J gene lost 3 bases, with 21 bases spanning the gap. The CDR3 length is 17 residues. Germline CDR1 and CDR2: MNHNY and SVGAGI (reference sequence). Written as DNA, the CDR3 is TGTGCCAGCAGCCCCGGATTTACTGGGGTCCTCTACAATGAGCAGTTCTTC. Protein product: CASSPGFTGVLYNEQFF.